This record looks at one T cell receptor beta chain sequence and its context. What this receptor recognizes is not known. Library preparation used the immunoSEQ multiplex PCR assay. A mixture of 60 forward primers for TCR Vbeta segments and 13 reverse primers for TCR Jbeta segments was used in the multiplex PCR. A multiplex PCR assay on genomic DNA amplified the CDR3 region of rearranged TCR beta genes. The Illumina HiSeq System was used to sequence the amplified TCR beta libraries as 87-base-pair reads. The authors' pipeline ran thus. A later analysis counted approximately 76 million unique TCR beta chains across the 640 or so repertoires, and 9.5 million to 11 million of these chains were shared by at least two donors. Raw reads were error-corrected and collapsed into unique sequences by a nearest-neighbor algorithm in which closely related sequences were merged to remove PCR and sequencing errors. CDR3 sequences were aligned to IMGT reference sequences to assign V, D and J gene segments. For a sequence to be retained, at least a six-nucleotide match to both a V gene segment and a J gene segment was required. Rearrangements were classified as productive when the CDR3 lacked stop codons and remained in frame with V and J, and all other rearrangements were classified as non-productive. CDR3 was defined according to IMGT convention as the region running from the second conserved V-encoded cysteine to the conserved J-encoded phenylalanine. The earlier analysis of around 640 of the donors excluded sequences that lacked an unambiguous match to a single V gene segment. An earlier analysis of some 500 of the donors classified V segments as functional when productive rearrangements were above 56.7% and as segregating when the standard deviation between donors was above 5%. A statistical classification framework was built to diagnose cytomegalovirus status from the catalog of TCR beta chain sequences. In a later analysis, TCR nucleotide sequences were compared against IMGT/GENE-DB human TR gene sequences so that V and J genes could be assigned. The TCRdist pipeline was used in a later analysis to assign CDR3 sequences and most-parsimonious VDJ recombination scenarios. In a later analysis, each TCR beta chain was defined by its CDR3 amino acid sequence together with its V-gene family, and reads lacking a unique V-gene family were excluded. To address suspected cross-contamination and a sequencing artifact, a later analysis removed 450 to 700 highly shared, low-generation-probability nucleotide sequences. In a later analysis, a clonal expansion index for each public chain was calculated from normalized within-repertoire ranks of inferred template counts. In a later analysis, generation probabilities were computed using a VDJ recombination model fitted to out-of-frame rearrangements, and the results were checked against IGoR. In a later analysis, TCR-TCR, TCR-HLA and TCR-CMV co-occurrence was scored with hypergeometric tests, and a repertoire-size bias correction was applied to TCR pairs. In a later analysis, false discovery rates were estimated by permuting HLA or CMV assignments 20 times. In a later analysis, co-occurring TCRs were grouped using DBSCAN, with TCRdist sequence similarity added in when clustering inside HLA-allele-positive subsets. For co-occurrence clustering, repertoires with fewer than 30,000 or more than 120,000 public chains were excluded, along with roughly 5 repertoires with anomalous nucleotide sharing. In its TCRdb copy, this immuneACCESS table keeps in-frame sequences only and misses some clones. Where compared with another copy, unresolved V genes explain less than half of these, and the others have no known cause. V and J calls and clone size are those listed in that table; D and trimming were worked out from the DNA. The table for this sample lists about 79,000 clones. The ten largest clones capture roughly 4.8% of the sample.

The sample belongs to a study of cytomegalovirus exposure and HLA in healthy donors (dated by TCRdb to 2016 to 2017). Regarding the research as a whole: According to an earlier analysis of a few hundred of the donors, about 180 million T cells yielded over 90 million unique TCR beta sequences and around 300 Gb of sequence data. Approximately 300 gigabases of sequencing data and approximately 91 million unique TCR sequences made up an early release that covered some 640 HLA-typed donors. Of the 300 to 500 genotyped donors, 75% to 85% were placed in the genetic ancestry cluster associated with self-reported Caucasian donors. The study was designed to test whether signatures of past pathogen exposure could be identified by cataloging public T cell receptors. The study used immunosequencing to profile the T cell repertoires of 600 to 850 subjects and linked those repertoires to cytomegalovirus serostatus. Along with the approximately 600-subject first cohort, a separate validation cohort of over a hundred different subjects was used. The study combined high-throughput TCR immunosequencing, statistical association of individual TCRs with disease status, and machine learning to predict cytomegalovirus infection status. In a later analysis, previously published TCR beta repertoires from several hundred donors were re-analyzed and high-resolution HLA genotyping was added so that TCR occurrence patterns could be studied. Rather than drawing on any new phenotypic data, the later analysis identified candidate immune exposures from TCR beta sequences and the way those sequences occurred across donors. An earlier analysis of more than 450 of the donors used high-throughput TCR beta sequencing to judge whether each TCR beta V gene segment behaved as functional or pseudogenic. Donor age, sex, ethnicity and CMV serostatus were compiled alongside the repertoire data. In a later genetic analysis, genome-wide SNP genotypes for about 55% of the 666 donors were used, and that subset was treated as a discovery cohort. Every discovery cohort repertoire had been produced on one sequencing platform. Both class I and class II loci were covered by HLA typing, at four-digit resolution. The number of typed donors differed by locus: about 629-630 for A, B, C, DRB1 and DQB1; about 520 for DQA1; some 590 for DPA1; and about 450 for DPB1. About five DR-DQ haplotypes were treated as single units for association and clustering because of strong linkage in the cohort. Across approximately 400 genotyped donors of the cohort, an average of approximately 240,000 unique TCR beta nucleotide sequences per donor were sequenced, and approximately 17% of those sequences were non-productive. Overall study outcomes, separate from this receptor: Correlated functional status among segregating V segments might be attributable to linkage disequilibrium, but an unknown experimental factor could not be ruled out. In the study, some 160 TCR beta chains were listed as associated with cytomegalovirus. Some 16 rarely observed V segments, including chromosome 9 orphons, were excluded from the earlier analysis of a few hundred of the donors because counts were too low. Compared with the approximately 600-donor mean, donors in an Asian-associated ancestry cluster had fewer N-insertions in productive TCRs, according to a later genetic analysis. It was suggested by the authors that the approach could potentially be generalized to other disease states and immunological phenotypes. According to a later analysis, TCR association rates differed among HLA loci, with DRB1 alleles showing the most associated TCRs and HLA-C alleles showing the fewest. Because HLA typing was missing for some donors at each locus, association tests included only the typed subset. At a false discovery rate of 0.05, a later analysis linked around 15,000 TCR beta sequences to specific HLA alleles. While some public TCRs were present in many individuals, most TCR sequences turned up only very rarely across donors. In vitro tests confirmed that a few of the cytomegalovirus-associated TCR beta chains recognize cytomegalovirus antigens. In this cohort, only TCR beta chains were sequenced, and detectable features were limited by the absence of alpha or paired-chain data. A further reported finding was that TCR beta sequences accurately predicted the HLA-A and HLA-B alleles for most subjects in the first cohort. An association between a missense DCLRE1C variant and V-gene and J-gene trimming of TCR beta chains was found in a later genetic analysis and replicated in an independent cohort. In a later analysis, most CMV-associated TCR beta chains were found to appear HLA-restricted, with HLA associations seemingly driven largely by CMV exposure. Because the 87-base-pair reads could not distinguish some IMGT-functional V segments, including TRBV6-2 and TRBV6-3, those segments were excluded. Presence/absence analyses assumed roughly uniform sequencing depth across donors, an assumption that may not hold. A cluster of highly shared sequence variants was judged likely to be a technical artifact of the sequencing pipeline. The classifier was reported to diagnose cytomegalovirus status with high specificity and sensitivity in both the original and validation cohorts. When HLA alleles, especially DR and DQ, strongly co-occurred, TCR associations were difficult to assign to individual alleles. In a later analysis, HLA-associated TCR beta chains were found to be more clonally expanded and to have lower generation probabilities than equally common non-associated chains. Several of the top co-occurrence clusters appeared to be linked to parvovirus B19, influenza, CMV and Epstein-Barr virus, according to a later analysis. For the cohort, immune exposure information was limited to CMV serostatus. In an earlier analysis of fewer than 750 of the donors, most TCR beta V segments were observed in productive rearrangements about 87% or about 30% of the time, broadly matching IMGT annotations.

The cohort consisted of more than 650 healthy bone marrow donors. At the time of sampling, every cohort member was nominally healthy, though immune exposures that went unrecorded were likely present. The donor tested CMV seronegative, placing the donor among the 350 to 400 seronegative members of the cohort. A peripheral blood sample was collected from each donor, and TCR beta sequencing was performed on peripheral blood mononuclear cells. Genomic DNA was extracted from the blood cell samples with the Qiagen DNeasy Blood Extraction Kit. The CDR3 measures 16 amino acids from cysteine to phenylalanine. The CDR3 DNA has 48 bases and is translated from base 1. The germline V gene sets CDR1 to LGHNA and CDR2 to YNFKEQ.

The clonotype was recovered from a man aged 30-40 years in good health and CMV-seronegative. The sample consisted of PBMCs. The chain was built from TRBV4-2 and TRBJ2-5; 10 bases in between match TRBD2. The J call is uncertain, as TRBJ2-7 better fits the DNA end. CDR3 reads: CASSQTSGDFSYEQYF. The DNA sequence is TGTGCCAGCAGCCAAACTAGCGGGGATTTTTCCTACGAGCAGTACTTC.